This T cell receptor beta chain originates from a study of blood T cell repertoires in COVID-19. Study summary: Samples came from the United States, Italy and Spain, spanning acute and convalescent COVID-19. Sample material is recorded as cDNA or gDNA derived from T cells, B-cell-depleted T cells, or PBMCs.

Authors' data handling: Estimated nucleated cell counts came from reference gene primer amplification. The protocol was immunoSEQ multiplex PCR, while the TCRdb copy is restricted to in-frame clones and leaves out a portion. Clone size and V and J calls were adopted from that table, with D and trimming inferred from the DNA. The sample holds about 28,000 clones; 70% to 90% are singletons and the top ten take about 9.4%. The CDR3 is made up of 15 amino acids. Germline CDR1 reads MNHEY; CDR2 reads SVGAGI. Trimming stripped 6 bases from V and 0 bases from J, with 14 bases between. The clonotype originates from a human donor in a cohort sampled during active COVID-19. Sequencing was carried out using peripheral blood. This chain links TRBV6-5 with TRBJ1-1; D uncertain. CDR3 loop: CASRKDSSLNTEAFF. The CDR3 DNA is TGTGCCAGCAGGAAAGACTCGAGTCTGAACACTGAAGCTTTCTTT.